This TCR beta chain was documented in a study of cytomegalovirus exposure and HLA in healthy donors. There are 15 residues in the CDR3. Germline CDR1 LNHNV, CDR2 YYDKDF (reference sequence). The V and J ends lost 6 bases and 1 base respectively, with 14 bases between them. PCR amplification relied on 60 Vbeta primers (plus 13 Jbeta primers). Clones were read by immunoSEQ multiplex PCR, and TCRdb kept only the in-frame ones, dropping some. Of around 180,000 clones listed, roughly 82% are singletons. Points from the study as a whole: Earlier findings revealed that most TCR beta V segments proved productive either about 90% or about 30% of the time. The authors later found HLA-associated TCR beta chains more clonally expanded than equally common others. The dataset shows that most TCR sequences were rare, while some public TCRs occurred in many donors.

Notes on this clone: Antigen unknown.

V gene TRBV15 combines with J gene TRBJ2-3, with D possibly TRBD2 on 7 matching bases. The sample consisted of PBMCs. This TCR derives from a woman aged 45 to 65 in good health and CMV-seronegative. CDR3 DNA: TGTGCCACCAGTGAGCGGGGACAACGCACAGATACGCAGTATTTT. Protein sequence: CATSERGQRTDTQYF.